Each of the 5 T cell receptor beta chains below was sequenced from the same sample in a study of blood T cell repertoires in COVID-19. The repertoire was sequenced with immunoSEQ multiplex PCR; TCRdb's copy has only in-frame clones and lacks some. The data hold approximately 330,000 clones, with 87% observed a single time. Source material: peripheral blood. These receptors were taken from a man aged 25-40 years with COVID-19, enrolled during active disease.

The chain couples TRBV6-5 to TRBJ2-1; TRBD1 agrees at 8 bases. V dropped 7 bases and J dropped 1; count of bases not matched to a gene: 6. This CDR3 spans 15 amino acids. The germline CDR1 and CDR2 sequences are MNHEY and SVGAGI. CDR3 in amino acids: CASTKTGVSYNEQFF. Here the CDR3 DNA reads TGTGCCAGCACCAAGACAGGGGTGTCCTACAATGAGCAGTTCTTC.

J is TRBJ2-7 and V is TRBV7-2, with 10 bases identical to TRBD1. The J segment lost 0 bases and the V segment lost 5 bases, leaving 1 base of the junction unmatched. This CDR3 is built from 14 residues. Germline V lookup: CDR1 SGHTA, CDR2 FQGNSA. CDR3 sequence reads: CASSGDRGSYEQYF. Written as DNA, the CDR3 is TGTGCCAGCAGCGGGGACAGGGGCTCCTACGAGCAGTACTTC.

The genes are TRBV7-2 and TRBJ2-7; D may be TRBD2 (6 bases). Germline assignment: CDR1 SGHTA and CDR2 FQGNSA. The CDR3 has 15 amino acids. Trimming removed 1 base at V and 2 bases at J, with 12 bases between. CDR3 coding DNA: TGTGCCAGCAGCTTAGAGGGTAGCGGCCCCTACGAGCAGTACTTC. Translation gives CASSLEGSGPYEQYF.

This clone has only a few counts. The rearrangement uses TRBV2 and TRBJ1-4, with D possibly being TRBD1 (5 bases). Germline V gives CDR1 SNHLY, CDR2 FYNNEI. Trimming cost V 4 bases and J 7 bases, with 10 bases left between them. The CDR3 is 13 amino acids. This CDR3 is CASSGQGFEKLFF. The CDR3 DNA sequence: TGTGCCAGCAGTGGTCAGGGATTTGAAAAACTGTTTTTT.

The chain employs TRBV5-1 and TRBJ2-7, with 7 nucleotides matching TRBD1. This CDR3 comprises 12 residues. V trimming: 4 bases; J trimming: 5 bases; junction bases outside the gene matches: 3. Germline V gene sequence: CDR1 SGHRS, CDR2 YFSETQ. CDR3 sequence (DNA): TGCGCCAGCAGCAACAGGGGCAACGAGCAGTACTTC. Its protein is CASSNRGNEQYF. Combining the CDR3 with reference TRBV5-1 and TRBJ2-7 gives the whole variable domain KAGVTQTPRYLIKTRGQQVTLSCSPISGHRSVSWYQQTPGQGLQFLFEYFSETQRNKGNFPGRFSGRQFSNSRSEMNVSTLELGDSALYLCASSNRGNEQYFGPGTRLTVT.